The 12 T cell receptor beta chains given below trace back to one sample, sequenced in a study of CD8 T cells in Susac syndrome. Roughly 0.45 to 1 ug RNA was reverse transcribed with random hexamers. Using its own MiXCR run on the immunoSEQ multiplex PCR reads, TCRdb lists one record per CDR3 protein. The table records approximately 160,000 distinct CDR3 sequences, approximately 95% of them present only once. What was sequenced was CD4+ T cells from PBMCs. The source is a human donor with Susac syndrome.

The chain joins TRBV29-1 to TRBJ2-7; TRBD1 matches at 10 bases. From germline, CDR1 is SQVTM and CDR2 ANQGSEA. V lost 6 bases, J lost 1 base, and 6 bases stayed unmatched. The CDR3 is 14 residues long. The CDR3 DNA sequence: TGCAGCGTCGCCGACAGGGGGCAATCCTACGAGCAGTACTTC. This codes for CSVADRGQSYEQYF.

Here the CDR3 DNA reads TGTGCCAGCAGCTTGGGGACAGGGGGCCCTTATCAGCCCCAGCATTTT. Its protein product is CASSLGTGGPYQPQHF. This rearrangement joins TRBV5-8 to TRBJ1-5; 11 nucleotides line up with TRBD1. This CDR3 region has 16 residues. Germline lookup yields CDR1 SGHTS and CDR2 YDEGEE. V was pared by 0 bases and J by 5 bases, with 4 bases of the junction left unmatched.

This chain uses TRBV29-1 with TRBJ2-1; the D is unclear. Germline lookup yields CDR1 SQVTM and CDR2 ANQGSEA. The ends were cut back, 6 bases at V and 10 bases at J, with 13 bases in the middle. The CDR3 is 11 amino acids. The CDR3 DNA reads TGCAGCGTGCGACTTGAATGGGAGCAGTTCTTC. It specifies CSVRLEWEQFF.

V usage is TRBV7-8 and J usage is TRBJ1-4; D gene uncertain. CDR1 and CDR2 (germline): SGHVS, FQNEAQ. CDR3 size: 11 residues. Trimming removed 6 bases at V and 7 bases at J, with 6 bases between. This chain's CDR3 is CASSRGEKLFF. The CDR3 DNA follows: TGTGCCAGCAGTCGTGGTGAAAAACTGTTTTTT.

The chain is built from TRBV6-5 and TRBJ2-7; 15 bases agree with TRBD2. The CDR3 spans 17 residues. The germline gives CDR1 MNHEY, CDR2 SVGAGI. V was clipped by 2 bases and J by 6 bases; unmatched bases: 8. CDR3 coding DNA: TGTGCCAGCAGTTACGGACTAGCGGGAGGGCCGGTTCCCGAGCAGTACTTC. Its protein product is CASSYGLAGGPVPEQYF.

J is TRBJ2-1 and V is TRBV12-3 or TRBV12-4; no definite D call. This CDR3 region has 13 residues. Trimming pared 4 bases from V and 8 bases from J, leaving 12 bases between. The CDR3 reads CASSYPIPDEQFF. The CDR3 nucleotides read TGTGCCAGCAGTTACCCAATTCCGGATGAGCAGTTCTTC.

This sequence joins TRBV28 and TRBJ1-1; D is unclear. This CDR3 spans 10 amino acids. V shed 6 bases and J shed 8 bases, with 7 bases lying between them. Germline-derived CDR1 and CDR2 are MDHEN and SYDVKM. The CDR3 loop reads CASRGAEAFF. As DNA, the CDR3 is TGTGCCAGCAGGGGAGCCGAAGCTTTCTTT.

The CDR3 sequence is CASTPNGLQETQYF. CDR3 nucleotide sequence: TGTGCCAGTACCCCGAATGGGTTACAAGAGACCCAGTACTTC. This sequence joins TRBV19 and TRBJ2-5; no definite D call. Germline loops: CDR1 LNHDA, CDR2 SQIVND (reference sequence). The CDR3 extends over 14 amino acids. V gave up 7 bases and J gave up 2 bases, with 14 bases separating them.

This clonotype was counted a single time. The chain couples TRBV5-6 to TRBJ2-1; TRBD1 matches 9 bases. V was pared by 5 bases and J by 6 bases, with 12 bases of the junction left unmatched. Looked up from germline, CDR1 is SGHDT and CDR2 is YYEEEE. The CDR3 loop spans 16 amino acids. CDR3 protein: CASRLGLGQGLNEQFF. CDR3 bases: TGTGCCAGCAGACTTGGATTGGGACAGGGCCTCAATGAGCAGTTCTTC.

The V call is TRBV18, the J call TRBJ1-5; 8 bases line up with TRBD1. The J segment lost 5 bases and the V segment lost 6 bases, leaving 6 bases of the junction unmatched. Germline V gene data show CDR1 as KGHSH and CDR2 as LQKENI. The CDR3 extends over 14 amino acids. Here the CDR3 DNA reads TGTGCCAGCTCCCCCGGGACAGGAGATCAGCCCCAGCATTTT. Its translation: CASSPGTGDQPQHF.

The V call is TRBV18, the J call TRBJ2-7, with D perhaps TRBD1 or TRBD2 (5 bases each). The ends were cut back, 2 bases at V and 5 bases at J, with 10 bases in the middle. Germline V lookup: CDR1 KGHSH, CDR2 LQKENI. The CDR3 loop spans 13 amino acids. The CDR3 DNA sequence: TGTGCCAGCTCACCATCGGGGCCCAACGAGCAGTACGTC. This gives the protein CASSPSGPNEQYV.

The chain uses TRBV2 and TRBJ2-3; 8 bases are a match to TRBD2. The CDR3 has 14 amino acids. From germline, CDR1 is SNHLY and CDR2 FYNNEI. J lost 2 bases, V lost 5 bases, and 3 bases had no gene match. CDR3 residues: CASSTSGDTDTQYF. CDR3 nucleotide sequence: TGTGCCAGCAGTACTAGCGGAGACACAGATACGCAGTATTTT. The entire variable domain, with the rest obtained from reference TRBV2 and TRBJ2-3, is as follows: EPEVTQTPSHQVTQMGQEVILRCVPISNHLYFYWYRQILGQKVEFLVSFYNNEISEKSEIFDDQFSVERPDGSNFTLKIRSTKLEDSAMYFCASSTSGDTDTQYFGPGTRLTVL.